Below, 29 T cell receptor beta chains from the same sample are listed, as sequenced in a study of T cell clonotyping in hematopoietic cell transplantation. The table came from immunoSEQ multiplex PCR; TCRdb's copy has only in-frame clones and leaves some out. The sample lists roughly 29,000 clones; more than 70% were seen once. The time point is: recipient sample about 28 days before transplant, after cytoreduction. This specimen consisted of peripheral blood mononuclear cells, obtained before stem cell transplant. These receptor sequences come from a man over 45 with myelodysplastic syndrome. Some clones in this sample may be carry-over from other donors' samples.

This clone showed up just a few times. The chain joins TRBV5-5 to TRBJ2-2; a possible D gene is TRBD2 (6 bases). This CDR3 is 15 amino acids long. Germline-derived CDR1 and CDR2 are SGHKS and YYEKEE (reference sequence). V lost 0 bases and J lost 4, with 10 bases in between. CDR3 coding DNA: TGTGCCAGCAGCTTGGGACGGAGGGGCACCGGGGAGCTGTTTTTT. Protein sequence: CASSLGRRGTGELFF.

CDR3 in amino acids: CASSSGTGEWTEAFF. The CDR3 coding sequence is TGTGCCAGCAGTTCGGGTACAGGGGAGTGGACTGAAGCTTTCTTT. The rearrangement uses TRBV6-5 and TRBJ1-1; TRBD1 agrees at 7 bases. J lost 5 bases, V lost 4 bases, and 10 bases had no gene match. Germline assignment: CDR1 MNHEY and CDR2 SVGAGI. The CDR3 is 15 residues long.

The chain is built from TRBV25-1 and TRBJ2-1; 12 bases line up with TRBD2. This CDR3 spans 16 amino acids. CDR1 is MGHDK and CDR2 is SYGVNS in the germline V gene. Trimming took 3 bases from V and 2 from J; bases not matched to a gene: 2. CDR3 nucleotide sequence: TGTGCCAGCAGTGATTCTAGCGGGAGGGCCTACAATGAGCAGTTCTTC. Protein product: CASSDSSGRAYNEQFF.

This chain uses TRBV9 with TRBJ2-1; no firm D call. The V end was cut by 2 bases, the J end by 0 bases, with 12 bases between. The CDR3 is made up of 16 amino acids. Germline V CDR1 and CDR2: SGDLS, YYNGEE. CDR3 in amino acids: CASSVYAASSYNEQFF. In DNA, the CDR3 is TGTGCCAGCAGCGTTTACGCCGCTTCCTCCTACAATGAGCAGTTCTTC.

This clone has a handful of counts. This rearrangement joins TRBV5-1 to TRBJ2-1, with D perhaps assigned TRBD1 or TRBD2 (6 bases each). The CDR3 has 16 residues. V was clipped by 4 bases and J by 5 bases, with 19 bases between them. Germline loops: CDR1 SGHRS, CDR2 YFSETQ. CDR3 residues: CASSPGDRRPNNEQFF. In nucleotides, the CDR3 is TGCGCCAGCAGCCCGGGAGACAGGCGACCGAACAATGAGCAGTTCTTC. Full variable domain (rest looked up from reference TRBV5-1 and TRBJ2-1): KAGVTQTPRYLIKTRGQQVTLSCSPISGHRSVSWYQQTPGQGLQFLFEYFSETQRNKGNFPGRFSGRQFSNSRSEMNVSTLELGDSALYLCASSPGDRRPNNEQFFGPGTRLTVL.

The chain joins TRBV7-6 to TRBJ2-1; no definite D call. Between the trimmed V and J ends, which lost 1 base and 9 bases, there was a span of 7 bases. The CDR3 spans 12 residues. Per germline, CDR1 SGHVS and CDR2 FNYEAQ. DNA of the CDR3: TGTGCCAGCAGCTTAGGGGGTACTGAGCAGTTCTTC. Protein sequence: CASSLGGTEQFF.

The rearrangement joins TRBV7-2 to TRBJ2-7; 9 bases line up with TRBD2. This CDR3 is 16 amino acids long. With 0 bases clipped from V and 6 bases from J, the junction kept 9 bases outside the gene matches. Germline lookup yields CDR1 SGHTA and CDR2 FQGNSA. The CDR3 is CASSLALAGGPSEQYF. The CDR3 DNA follows: TGTGCCAGCAGCTTAGCGCTTGCGGGGGGGCCGTCCGAGCAGTACTTC.

The rearrangement links TRBV2 to TRBJ1-3; TRBD1 might be the D (6 bases). Germline values: CDR1 SNHLY, CDR2 FYNNEI. This CDR3 spans 16 amino acids. The V and J ends lost 4 bases and 0 bases respectively, with 13 bases between them. DNA of the CDR3: TGTGCCAGCAGTGGGACAGTTACCCTCTCTGGAAACACCATATATTTT. Amino acid sequence: CASSGTVTLSGNTIYF.

This clone showed up just a few times. This chain connects TRBV14 to TRBJ2-7; D is ambiguous. CDR1 and CDR2 from the germline V gene are SGHDN and FVKESK. Deletions cut 4 bases from V and 3 bases from J, with 7 bases between. The CDR3 is 12 amino acids. The CDR3 sequence: CASSPANYEQYF. DNA for the CDR3: TGTGCCAGCAGCCCGGCCAACTACGAGCAGTACTTC.

This sequence joins TRBV6-5 and TRBJ2-5; a weak D match, TRBD1 (6 bases). The CDR3 is made up of 14 amino acids. The germline CDR1 and CDR2 sequences are MNHEY and SVGAGI. The V end lost 0 bases, the J end lost 8 bases, and 13 bases lay between the germline ends. CDR3 sequence: CASSYSQGPSTQYF. The CDR3 nucleotides read TGTGCCAGCAGTTACTCGCAGGGGCCGAGTACCCAGTACTTC.

This sequence joins TRBV9 and TRBJ1-2, with 10 bases that match TRBD1. The V gene's germline CDR1 is SGDLS and CDR2 YYNGEE. Trimming at V came to 0 bases and at J to 3 bases, leaving 2 bases not matched to a gene. This CDR3 spans 15 amino acids. Here the CDR3 reads CASSVGDRGYYGYTF. CDR3 nucleotide sequence: TGTGCCAGCAGCGTAGGGGACAGGGGCTACTATGGCTACACCTTC.

The chain is built from TRBV7-2 and TRBJ2-7; weak D call: TRBD1 (6 bases). Germline lookup yields CDR1 SGHTA and CDR2 FQGNSA. V dropped 5 bases and J dropped 4 bases, with 6 bases sitting between them. The CDR3 is made up of 11 amino acids. DNA for the CDR3: TGTGCCAGCAGCGACAGGTACGAGCAGTACTTC. Amino acid sequence: CASSDRYEQYF.

This clone was counted once. The chain couples TRBV6-5 to TRBJ1-1, with D unresolved. Germline-derived CDR1 and CDR2 are MNHEY and SVGAGI. Trimming stripped 6 bases from V and 4 bases from J, with 15 bases between. This CDR3 comprises 14 residues. CDR3 region: CASRNRMESTEAFF. CDR3 in DNA: TGTGCCAGCAGAAACAGAATGGAAAGCACTGAAGCTTTCTTT.

The V and J genes are TRBV7-2 and TRBJ1-3, with 12 bases matching TRBD1. This CDR3 spans 15 amino acids. The germline gives CDR1 SGHTA, CDR2 FQGNSA. V lost 5 bases, J lost 2 bases, and 1 base stayed unmatched. The CDR3 loop is CASSRDRGPGNTIYF. DNA of the CDR3: TGTGCCAGCAGCCGGGACAGGGGGCCTGGAAACACCATATATTTT.

The CDR3 reads CASSPTKTGNSYEQYF. DNA for the CDR3: TGTGCCAGCAGTCCTACAAAGACAGGGAACTCCTACGAGCAGTACTTC. The V call is TRBV28, the J call TRBJ2-7; 7 positions agree with TRBD1. CDR3 length equals 16 residues. V lost 5 bases, J lost 0 bases, and 10 bases stayed unmatched. Germline V gives CDR1 MDHEN, CDR2 SYDVKM.

CDR3 protein: CASSPDWAGQYF. The DNA for the CDR3 is TGCGCCAGCAGCCCAGACTGGGCGGGGCAGTACTTC. This sequence joins TRBV5-1 and TRBJ2-7; D may be TRBD2 (5 bases). This CDR3 has 12 amino acids. Germline CDR1 and CDR2: SGHRS and YFSETQ. Between the trimmed V and J ends, which lost 4 bases and 9 bases, there was a span of 14 bases.

The chain employs TRBV5-6 and TRBJ1-5; D remains ambiguous. From germline, CDR1 is SGHDT and CDR2 YYEEEE. CDR3 size: 15 residues. The ends were cut back, 4 bases at V and 0 bases at J, with 11 bases in the middle. The DNA for the CDR3 is TGTGCCAGCAGCCCTTGGGTCCATAGCAATCAGCCCCAGCATTTT. Residues: CASSPWVHSNQPQHF. The full variable domain, completed using reference TRBV5-6 and TRBJ1-5, is DAGVTQSPTHLIKTRGQQVTLRCSPKSGHDTVSWYQQALGQGPQFIFQYYEEEERQRGNFPDRFSGHQFPNYSSELNVNALLLGDSALYLCASSPWVHSNQPQHFGDGTRLSIL.

V usage is TRBV28 and J usage is TRBJ2-2; TRBD2 matches at 9 bases. Germline CDR1 MDHEN, CDR2 SYDVKM. This CDR3 has 18 amino acids. J gave up 4 bases and V 2 bases, and 11 bases lay outside the gene matches. Written as DNA, the CDR3 is TGTGCCAGCAGTTTAGCCCCCGGGCTAGCGGGAATCACCGGGGAGCTGTTTTTT. Translation gives CASSLAPGLAGITGELFF.

This clone has a handful of counts. The chain carries TRBV29-1 and TRBJ1-2; TRBD1 matches 10 bases. Germline V gene sequence: CDR1 SQVTM, CDR2 ANQGSEA. This CDR3 spans 13 amino acids. The junction had 3 bases not matched to a gene; V was cut back by 6 bases and J by 2 bases. The CDR3 bases are TGCAGCGTCCGGGACAGGGGCAACTATGGCTACACCTTC. Residues: CSVRDRGNYGYTF.

The gene calls are TRBV7-2 and TRBJ1-5; D gene unclear. The CDR3 is made up of 12 amino acids. Germline values: CDR1 SGHTA, CDR2 FQGNSA. V was cut by 1 base and J by 2 bases, with 0 bases left in between. DNA of the CDR3: TGTGCCAGCAGCTTAGGCAATCAGCCCCAGCATTTT. Its translation is CASSLGNQPQHF. Drawing the rest from reference TRBV7-2 and TRBJ1-5, the complete variable domain is GAGVSQSPSNKVTEKGKDVELRCDPISGHTALYWYRQSLGQGLEFLIYFQGNSAPDKSGLPSDRFSAERTGGSVSTLTIQRTQQEDSAVYLCASSLGNQPQHFGDGTRLSIL.

The chain joins TRBV28 to TRBJ1-5, with D hard to call. The CDR3 has 12 residues. V was trimmed by 4 bases and J by 6 bases, leaving 7 bases between them. The germline gives CDR1 MDHEN, CDR2 SYDVKM. CDR3: CASSYGFQPQHF. In DNA, the CDR3 is TGTGCCAGCAGTTATGGCTTTCAGCCCCAGCATTTT.

This clone was detected only a few times. This chain links TRBV19 with TRBJ2-5, with D perhaps assigned TRBD1 or TRBD2 (5 bases each). V was pared by 4 bases and J by 2 bases, with 14 bases between. The CDR3 covers 15 residues. Germline CDR1 reads LNHDA; CDR2 reads SQIVND (reference sequence). The CDR3 DNA is TGTGCCAGTAGTACTCCCCTGGGGGTGCAAGAGACCCAGTACTTC. This gives the protein CASSTPLGVQETQYF.

V is TRBV30 and J is TRBJ2-5; 10 bases align to TRBD2. This CDR3 has 16 amino acids. Germline values: CDR1 GTSNPN, CDR2 SVGIG (reference sequence). V lost 3 bases, J lost 4 bases, and 11 bases stayed unmatched. The CDR3 spells CAWSNGASGGGETQYF. Written as DNA, the CDR3 is TGTGCCTGGAGCAACGGGGCTAGCGGGGGAGGAGAGACCCAGTACTTC.

This clone was seen only a few times. The chain combines TRBV28 with TRBJ1-2; the match to TRBD1 covers 8 bases. CDR3 length: 14 residues. Germline assignment: CDR1 MDHEN and CDR2 SYDVKM. J was trimmed by 8 bases and V by 1 base; bases with no gene match: 6. The CDR3 sequence is CASSLYPGQEGYTF. CDR3 nucleotides: TGTGCCAGCAGTTTATACCCGGGACAGGAGGGCTACACCTTC.

This chain uses TRBV25-1 with TRBJ1-1; weak D call: TRBD1 (5 bases). V lost 8 bases, J lost 0 bases, and 7 bases lay in between. CDR3 length: 12 residues. The V gene's germline CDR1 is MGHDK and CDR2 SYGVNS. CDR3 sequence (DNA): TGTGCCAGCCGACAGTTGAACACTGAAGCTTTCTTT. Translation gives CASRQLNTEAFF.

This clone showed up just a few times. The chain links TRBV5-1 to TRBJ2-5, with TRBD1 identical over 10 bases. The J call may not be correct, given that the DNA end is closer to TRBJ2-7. Germline V gene lookup returns CDR1 SGHRS and CDR2 YFSETQ. The CDR3 length is 13 residues. The CDR3 DNA reads as TGCGCCAGCAGCGACAGGGGGCCCTACGAGCAGTACTTC. Translating gives CASSDRGPYEQYF.

The chain uses TRBV30 and TRBJ1-2, with 8 positions matching TRBD1. The CDR3 totals 13 residues. Germline V gives CDR1 GTSNPN, CDR2 SVGIG (reference sequence). Trimming at V came to 2 bases and at J to 7 bases, leaving 6 bases not matched to a gene. CDR3 residues: CAWSRQGAGGYTF. The CDR3 nucleotides read TGTGCCTGGAGTCGCCAGGGGGCGGGTGGCTACACCTTC.

This rearrangement joins TRBV5-6 to TRBJ1-5, with a possible D match to TRBD1 (6 bases). V dropped 2 bases and J dropped 6 bases, with 12 bases sitting between them. This CDR3 contains 14 residues. The germline gives CDR1 SGHDT, CDR2 YYEEEE. The CDR3 spells CASSFWGLGQPQHF. The CDR3, as DNA: TGTGCCAGCAGCTTTTGGGGGCTTGGTCAGCCCCAGCATTTT. Filled out from reference TRBV5-6 and TRBJ1-5, the complete variable domain reads DAGVTQSPTHLIKTRGQQVTLRCSPKSGHDTVSWYQQALGQGPQFIFQYYEEEERQRGNFPDRFSGHQFPNYSSELNVNALLLGDSALYLCASSFWGLGQPQHFGDGTRLSIL.

This clone came up a few times. The V gene is TRBV27, the J gene TRBJ2-7; 7 nucleotides align to TRBD2. This CDR3 region has 13 residues. Germline V CDR1 and CDR2: MNHEY, SMNVEV (reference sequence). The J segment lost 1 base and the V segment lost 3 bases, leaving 0 bases of the junction unmatched. CDR3 in amino acids: CASSFGGSYEQYF. CDR3 sequence (DNA): TGTGCCAGCAGTTTCGGGGGGTCCTACGAGCAGTACTTC.